This record looks at one T cell receptor beta chain sequence and its context. Its matching antigen is unknown. CDR3 length: 16 amino acids. The V and J ends lost 3 bases and 4 bases respectively, with 19 bases between them. The germline CDR1 and CDR2 sequences are SGHTS and YDEGEE. These data belong to a study of T cells in narcolepsy. The assay was immunoSEQ multiplex PCR, and TCRdb's table has in-frame clones only and misses some. The sample lists approximately 30,000 clones; roughly 86% were seen once. Study-wide points: Comparing one patient's CSF and blood CD4+ clonotypes highlighted HCRT- and TRIB2-specific autoreactive clonotypes.

Sequencing used CD45RA- memory CD4+ T cells from PBMCs. This receptor was obtained from a human donor with narcolepsy. The rearrangement uses TRBV5-8 and TRBJ1-2; D call uncertain. The DNA for the CDR3 is TGTGCCAGCAGCTCGATCCTCCTCCCGTCAGTCTATGGCTACACCTTC. Encoded protein: CASSSILLPSVYGYTF.